The 27 T cell receptor beta chains given below trace back to one sample, sequenced in a study. From the 5' RACE reads, TCRdb called clonotypes with MiXCR, one entry per CDR3 protein. This table holds around 52,000 distinct CDR3 sequences, around 26% found once. What was sequenced was tumor-infiltrating memory CD4+ T cells sorted from the breast tumor. Indicated subset: memory CD4+ T cells, CD4+CD45RO+CD25-. The receptors were gathered from a female donor with breast cancer.

The chain couples TRBV2 to TRBJ2-7; 10 nucleotides agree with TRBD1. The V gene's germline CDR1 is SNHLY and CDR2 FYNNEI. The J segment lost 6 bases and the V segment lost 7 bases, leaving 6 bases of the junction unmatched. The CDR3 is 13 residues long. The CDR3 coding sequence is TGTGCCAGCACAGGACAGGGGGAGTCCGAGCAGTACTTC. This codes for CASTGQGESEQYF.

As to this clonotype: A read error is likely, as this CDR3 ends without the conserved phenylalanine or tryptophan. The genes are TRBV7-3 and TRBJ2-5; weak D call: TRBD1 (6 bases). V lost 8 bases, J lost 5 bases, and 15 bases lay in between. Looked up from germline, CDR1 is SGHTA and CDR2 is FQGTGA. The CDR3 contains 13 residues. The CDR3 spells CASSRGSEETQYS. CDR3 coding DNA: TGTGCCAGCTCGAGGGGGTCGGAGGAGACCCAGTACTCC.

This clonotype came up many times. This chain joins TRBV5-5 and TRBJ1-2; D is undetermined. Trimming pared 0 bases from V and 2 bases from J, leaving 11 bases between. This CDR3 is 15 amino acids long. The germline gives CDR1 SGHKS, CDR2 YYEKEE (reference sequence). The CDR3 DNA is TGTGCCAGCAGCTTGGCCCCGGGATCCAACTATGGCTACACCTTC. Translating it yields CASSLAPGSNYGYTF.

This chain uses TRBV29-1 with TRBJ2-1; D tentatively fits TRBD1 or TRBD2 (6 bases each). The germline V and J ends were trimmed by 6 bases and 9 bases, with 24 bases remaining between them. Germline lookup yields CDR1 SQVTM and CDR2 ANQGSEA. The CDR3 contains 15 residues. CDR3 coding DNA: TGCAGCGTAGGAAGGGGGGTTTGGCCAAACGGTGAGCAGTTCTTC. It yields the protein CSVGRGVWPNGEQFF.

Only a few counts were recorded for this clonotype. The chain combines TRBV29-1 with TRBJ2-3; 9 nucleotides agree with TRBD1. This CDR3 is built from 13 residues. The germline V gene has CDR1 SQVTM and CDR2 ANQGSEA. V lost 7 bases and J lost 2; bases outside the gene matches: 4. The CDR3 region is CSARDRDTDTQYF. The CDR3 nucleotides are TGCAGCGCCCGGGACAGGGACACAGATACGCAGTATTTT.

This clonotype has just a few counts. A read error may be the cause here, since a much bigger clone is one base away. This sequence joins TRBV6-2 or TRBV6-3 and TRBJ2-7, with D hard to call. The V end lost 5 bases, the J end lost 0 bases, and 5 bases lay between the germline ends. Per germline, CDR1 MNHEY and CDR2 SVGEGT. The CDR3 extends over 12 amino acids. The CDR3 loop is CASSQSSYEQYF. The DNA for the CDR3 is TGTGCCAGCAGTCAGAGCTCCTACGAGCAGTACTTC.

This clonotype was recorded a few times. The CDR3 DNA reads as TGTGCCAGCAGCGCGACCCTCAACTCCTACAATGAGCAGTTCTTC. As protein: CASSATLNSYNEQFF. The genes are TRBV9 and TRBJ2-1; D gene uncertain. The length of the CDR3 is 15 residues. V was shortened by 3 bases and J by 0 bases, with 10 bases between the two germline ends. CDR1 is SGDLS, CDR2 YYNGEE, per germline.

There are a few counts of this clonotype. The V and J genes are TRBV29-1 and TRBJ1-1, with D tentatively TRBD1 (5 bases). Germline CDR1 and CDR2: SQVTM and ANQGSEA. This CDR3 spans 16 amino acids. The V end was cut by 6 bases, the J end by 1 base, with 21 bases between. CDR3 sequence reads: CSVPKPLSGQNTEAFF. The CDR3 nucleotides are TGCAGCGTCCCCAAGCCCCTAAGTGGACAGAACACTGAAGCTTTCTTT.

The gene calls are TRBV24-1 and TRBJ2-1, with TRBD2 matching over 8 bases. Trimming took 6 bases from V and 7 from J; bases not matched to a gene: 10. This CDR3 contains 15 residues. In germline, CDR1 is KGHDR, CDR2 SFDVKD. CDR3 sequence reads: CATSRRGGRGNEQFF. CDR3 bases: TGTGCCACCAGTAGACGGGGGGGCCGAGGAAATGAGCAGTTCTTC.

V and J are TRBV7-8 and TRBJ2-7; D remains ambiguous. V was shortened by 1 base and J by 2 bases, with 9 bases between the two germline ends. CDR3 length: 14 residues. In germline, CDR1 is SGHVS, CDR2 FQNEAQ. The CDR3 nucleotides read TGTGCCAGCAGCTTAGTGTGGGGAACCTACGAGCAGTACTTC. It translates to CASSLVWGTYEQYF.

The rearrangement links TRBV30 to TRBJ2-1; 7 bases match TRBD2. The V gene end was trimmed by 2 bases and the J gene end by 0 bases; junction bases not matched to a gene: 1. The CDR3 is made up of 14 amino acids. Germline V lookup: CDR1 GTSNPN, CDR2 SVGIG (reference sequence). This CDR3 reads CAWSRGSSYNEQFF. CDR3 DNA sequence: TGTGCCTGGAGTCGCGGGAGCTCCTACAATGAGCAGTTCTTC.

As concerns this clonotype: One junction end disagrees with the germline gene, perhaps due to a read error. The chain joins TRBV20-1 to TRBJ1-3; D gene uncertain. Germline lookup yields CDR1 DFQATT and CDR2 SNEGSKA (reference sequence). This CDR3 has 16 amino acids. In DNA form, the CDR3 reads TGCAGTGCTAGTATTGGTAACGGCATCTCTGAAAACACCATATATTTT. This translates into CSASIGNGISENTIYF.

J is TRBJ2-7 and V is TRBV18; unclear D gene. Trimming removed 6 bases at V and 5 bases at J, with 8 bases between. Germline V gene lookup returns CDR1 KGHSH and CDR2 LQKENI. This CDR3 has 11 residues. The CDR3 region has the DNA TGTGCCAGCTCGCTACAACACGAGCAGTACTTC. It encodes CASSLQHEQYF.

This clonotype occurred a few times. The chain carries TRBV29-1 and TRBJ1-1; D not resolved. Trimming removed 6 bases at V and 0 bases at J, with 23 bases between. The CDR3 covers 17 residues. From germline, CDR1 is SQVTM and CDR2 ANQGSEA. The CDR3 reads CSVLPGSLAQLNTEAFF. The CDR3 nucleotides read TGCAGCGTCCTTCCTGGGAGTTTGGCACAGCTGAACACTGAAGCTTTCTTT.

CDR3: CATSSVGNEQFF. CDR3 bases: TGTGCCACATCGAGCGTTGGGAATGAGCAGTTCTTC. The chain uses TRBV28 and TRBJ2-1; no reliable D call. The CDR3 is made up of 12 amino acids. V lost 10 bases to trimming and J lost 7 bases, with 14 bases between them. Germline values: CDR1 MDHEN, CDR2 SYDVKM.

The chain links TRBV9 to TRBJ2-3, with D maybe TRBD2 (7 bases). Deletions cut 0 bases from V and 3 bases from J, with 11 bases between. Germline lookup yields CDR1 SGDLS and CDR2 YYNGEE. The CDR3 is 15 amino acids. The CDR3 sequence is CASSVGAGATDTQYF. CDR3 nucleotide sequence: TGTGCCAGCAGCGTAGGGGCGGGGGCTACAGATACGCAGTATTTT.

This clonotype showed up just a few times. The chain has TRBV5-5 and TRBJ2-1; D possibly corresponds to TRBD2 (6 bases). Germline CDR1 is SGHKS and CDR2 is YYEKEE (reference sequence). Trimming removed 0 bases from V and 3 bases from J, with 16 bases in between. The CDR3 spans 17 residues. The CDR3 is CASSLGWPGTGYNEQFF. CDR3 nucleotide sequence: TGTGCCAGCAGCTTGGGATGGCCCGGGACTGGCTACAATGAGCAGTTCTTC.

This clonotype turned up a few times. This sequence joins TRBV28 and TRBJ1-2; 9 nucleotides match TRBD1. The ends lost 6 bases at V and 5 bases at J; junction bases unmatched: 7. Looked up from germline, CDR1 is MDHEN and CDR2 is SYDVKM. The CDR3 contains 14 residues. CDR3: CASSHPDRGYGYTF. The CDR3 nucleotides are TGTGCCAGCAGCCACCCCGACAGGGGGTATGGCTACACCTTC.

CDR3 coding DNA: TGTGCCAGCAGTTACTTAGGGACCGGACAGGATGATGGCTACACCTTC. Translation gives CASSYLGTGQDDGYTF. V and J are TRBV6-2 or TRBV6-3 and TRBJ1-2, with 7 bases fitting TRBD1. CDR3 length: 16 residues. The V gene's germline CDR1 is MNHEY and CDR2 SVGEGT. The V and J ends lost 1 base and 6 bases, in that order; junction bases with no gene match: 11.

This clonotype was counted a single time. The CDR3 nucleotides are TGCAGTGCTAGATACCAAGAGACCCAGTACTTC. Translation: CSARYQETQYF. The chain uses TRBV20-1 and TRBJ2-5; D ambiguous. Germline lookup yields CDR1 DFQATT and CDR2 SNEGSKA (reference sequence). The ends were cut back, 2 bases at V and 0 bases at J, with 1 base in the middle. The CDR3 consists of 11 residues.

The chain combines TRBV10-3 with TRBJ1-2; D may be TRBD1 (5 bases). The germline CDR1 and CDR2 sequences are ENHRY and SYGVKD. V was shortened by 3 bases and J by 4 bases, with 24 bases between the two germline ends. CDR3 size: 18 residues. CDR3 DNA: TGTGCCATCAGTGATGACGGGGGAGGTAATAGGTTTCCCTATGGCTACACCTTC. Translating gives CAISDDGGGNRFPYGYTF.

This clonotype showed up just a few times. The chain recombines TRBV20-1 with TRBJ2-3, with D maybe TRBD2 (7 bases). This CDR3 contains 13 residues. With 4 bases removed from V and 6 bases from J, the gap between germline ends came to 14 bases. The V gene's germline CDR1 is DFQATT and CDR2 SNEGSKA (reference sequence). The CDR3 is CSAIYGGLDTQYF. In DNA, the CDR3 is TGCAGTGCTATTTACGGGGGGCTCGATACGCAGTATTTT.

This clonotype was recorded only once. The rearrangement links TRBV9 to TRBJ1-6; 7 positions agree with TRBD1. Losses at the gene ends were 4 bases for V and 6 bases for J; bases not matched to a gene: 10. The germline CDR1 and CDR2 sequences are SGDLS and YYNGEE. The CDR3 has 16 residues. Written as DNA, the CDR3 is TGTGCCAGCAGCCCCCAAACAGGGGCACTTAATTCACCCCTCCACTTT. It encodes CASSPQTGALNSPLHF. Complete variable domain (other parts from reference TRBV9 and TRBJ1-6): DSGVTQTPKHLITATGQRVTLRCSPRSGDLSVYWYQQSLDQGLQFLIQYYNGEERAKGNILERFSAQQFPDLHSELNLSSLELGDSALYFCASSPQTGALNSPLHFGNGTRLTVT.

The chain couples TRBV11-2 to TRBJ1-2; possibly TRBD1 for D (6 bases). CDR3 length equals 16 residues. Germline values: CDR1 SGHAT, CDR2 FQNNGV. Trimming removed 0 bases at V and 4 bases at J, with 15 bases between. CDR3 sequence (DNA): TGTGCCAGCAGCTTAGATGGGGGCAGGGGCCCCTATGGCTACACCTTC. This codes for CASSLDGGRGPYGYTF.

V is TRBV20-1 and J is TRBJ1-5, with D uncertain. CDR1 and CDR2 from the germline V gene are DFQATT and SNEGSKA (reference sequence). V was clipped by 6 bases and J by 3 bases, with 12 bases between them. This CDR3 is 13 amino acids long. This CDR3 reads CSAQKGLNQPQHF. The DNA for the CDR3 is TGCAGTGCCCAGAAGGGTCTCAATCAGCCCCAGCATTTT.

This clonotype was seen repeatedly, ten times or more. The genes are TRBV7-9 and TRBJ2-7; no firm D call. The CDR3 extends over 13 amino acids. Trimming pared 0 bases from V and 3 bases from J, leaving 6 bases between. Germline values: CDR1 SEHNR, CDR2 FQNEAQ (reference sequence). CDR3 in amino acids: CASSLAGFYEQYF. The CDR3 coding sequence is TGTGCCAGCAGCTTAGCCGGATTCTACGAGCAGTACTTC.

The genes are TRBV11-2 and TRBJ1-3; 7 bases map to TRBD1. The J segment lost 4 bases and the V segment lost 6 bases, leaving 9 bases of the junction unmatched. The CDR3 loop spans 15 amino acids. The germline CDR1 and CDR2 sequences are SGHAT and FQNNGV. The CDR3 DNA reads as TGTGCCAGCAGTACCTGGGACAGACAAGGAAACACCATATATTTT. The encoded protein is CASSTWDRQGNTIYF.